A selection of T cell receptor beta chains follows, all from one sample in a study of T cells in narcolepsy. Assay: immunoSEQ multiplex PCR; the TCRdb copy retains only in-frame clones and omits some. The data show 27,000 or so clones, 86% seen once. The sample consisted of CD45RA- memory CD4+ T cells from PBMCs. The receptor set was obtained from a human donor with narcolepsy. CDR3s include the opening cysteine and the closing phenylalanine or tryptophan. D genes are given only for firm matches. Clone size appears in some rows only: once, few, many, or a class for an expanded clone.

clone_size	d_call	cdr3_length	v_call	j_call	cdr3_nt	cdr3_aa
-	TRBD1	16	TRBV7-8	TRBJ2-3	TGTGCCAGCAGCCCAGGACAGGGGCGTTCCACAGATACGCAGTATTTT	CASSPGQGRSTDTQYF
-	-	16	TRBV6-5	TRBJ1-3	TGTGCCAGCAGTTACTCCACCCCGGGGGGTCGAAACACCATATATTTT	CASSYSTPGGRNTIYF
-	TRBD1	18	TRBV18	TRBJ1-2	TGTGCCAGCTCATTGACGACAGGGTTGGCAATGAGTAACTATGGCTACACCTTC	CASSLTTGLAMSNYGYTF
-	TRBD1	16	TRBV7-9	TRBJ2-3	TGTGCCAGCAGCTTAGCGAGGACAGGGGGGACAGATACGCAGTATTTT	CASSLARTGGTDTQYF
once	TRBD2	14	TRBV6-5	TRBJ2-3	TGTGCCAGCAGTGCAACTAGCGGCACAGATACGCAGTATTTT	CASSATSGTDTQYF
-	-	16	TRBV6-6	TRBJ2-2	TGTGCCAGCAGTTACGCCCAGATATCGAACACCGGGGAGCTGTTTTTT	CASSYAQISNTGELFF
-	-	15	TRBV6-1	TRBJ2-2	TGTGCCAGCACCCTGACCTCTGGGGGCACCGGGGAGCTGTTTTTT	CASTLTSGGTGELFF
-	-	13	TRBV7-9	TRBJ1-1	TGTGCCAGCAGCTTACAGGAACGCACTGAAGCTTTCTTT	CASSLQERTEAFF
-	TRBD1	16	TRBV7-2	TRBJ2-5	TGTGCCAGCAGCCAGCGGACAGGGTGGGGACAAGAGACCCAGTACTTC	CASSQRTGWGQETQYF
once	TRBD1	14	TRBV5-1	TRBJ1-4	TGCGCCAGCAGCCGGGACAGGGGTTATGAAAAACTGTTTTTT	CASSRDRGYEKLFF
-	-	13	TRBV19	TRBJ1-4	TGTGCCAGTAAGGGGGTCACGATTGAAAAACTGTTTTTT	CASKGVTIEKLFF
-	-	15	TRBV5-8	TRBJ2-3	TGTGCCAGCAGCTTTTTCGGGGACCAACGTAGTGCGCAGTATTTT	CASSFFGDQRSAQYF
-	-	14	TRBV4-1	TRBJ2-3	TGCGCCAGCAGCCCTTCTGAGATCACAGATACGCAGTATTTT	CASSPSEITDTQYF
once	TRBD1	15	TRBV18	TRBJ2-7	TGTGCCAGCTCACCACCCAACCAGGGGGCGGTCGAGCAGTACTTC	CASSPPNQGAVEQYF
-	-	11	TRBV10-3	TRBJ2-5	TGTGCCATCAGTGAGCAAGAGACCCAGTACTTC	CAISEQETQYF
-	TRBD1	16	TRBV5-1	TRBJ2-2	TGCGCCAGCAGCCATAGACAGGGGGCCGGCACCGGGGAGCTGTTTTTT	CASSHRQGAGTGELFF
-	-	12	TRBV2	TRBJ2-3	TGTGCCAGCAGTGGGGGGGCAGATACGCAGTATTTT	CASSGGADTQYF
-	-	17	TRBV5-1	TRBJ1-3	TGCGCCAGCAGCTTGGTTGGGGATCTCCACTCTGGAAACACCATATATTTT	CASSLVGDLHSGNTIYF
-	TRBD1	15	TRBV10-3	TRBJ1-4	TGTGCCATCAGCTCCAGGACAGGGTACAATGAAAAACTGTTTTTT	CAISSRTGYNEKLFF
-	-	14	TRBV18	TRBJ1-1	TGTGCCAGCTCACCAACCGCGATAGACACTGAAGCTTTCTTT	CASSPTAIDTEAFF
-	-	14	TRBV6-5	TRBJ2-5	TGTGCCAGCAGTTATACACCCCCCGGAGCTGACCAGTACTTC	CASSYTPPGADQYF
-	-	15	TRBV2	TRBJ2-7	TGTGCCAGCAGTGAAAACAGGGAACCTTCCTACGAGCAGTACTTC	CASSENREPSYEQYF
-	-	12	TRBV7-6	TRBJ2-5	TGTGCCAGCAGCTTAATTTTGGAGACCCAGTACTTC	CASSLILETQYF
few	-	13	TRBV28	TRBJ1-2	TGTGCCAGCAGTTTGGGAAGGGCCTATGGCTACACCTTC	CASSLGRAYGYTF
-	TRBD1	13	TRBV28	TRBJ1-5	TGTGCCAGCAGACAGGGGGGGGATCAGCCCCAGCATTTT	CASRQGGDQPQHF
-	-	14	TRBV5-1	TRBJ1-4	TGCGCCAGCAGCGCCGGGACGGCCGATGAAAAACTGTTTTTT	CASSAGTADEKLFF
-	-	15	TRBV28	TRBJ1-1	TGTGCCAGCAGTTTGACGGGACGGTTGAACACTGAAGCTTTCTTT	CASSLTGRLNTEAFF
-	-	13	TRBV6-1	TRBJ1-2	TGTGCCAGCAGTGAAGGGACAGTCTATGGCTACACCTTC	CASSEGTVYGYTF
-	-	12	TRBV7-2	TRBJ1-2	TGTGCCAGCAGCTTAGTCGGAAGTGGCTACACCTTC	CASSLVGSGYTF
-	-	17	TRBV7-8	TRBJ1-6	TGTGCCAGCAGCTTACGTCCAGGGAACTCCTATAATTCACCCCTCCACTTT	CASSLRPGNSYNSPLHF
-	-	15	TRBV2	TRBJ2-1	TGTGCCAGCAGCTTGGAGGGGGGCTCCTACAATGAGCAGTTCTTC	CASSLEGGSYNEQFF
-	-	15	TRBV6-1	TRBJ2-7	TGTGCCAGCAGTGAAGTGGCCTCCCGGACCTACGAGCAGTACTTC	CASSEVASRTYEQYF
once	-	13	TRBV21-1	TRBJ2-7	TGTGCCAGCGATCACCGGGGAAGCGGCGAGCAGTACTTC	CASDHRGSGEQYF
-	-	14	TRBV2	TRBJ1-1	TGTGCCAGCAGCGATGGGTGGGGGAGGTATGAAGCTTTCTTT	CASSDGWGRYEAFF
-	-	16	TRBV15	TRBJ1-1	TGTGCCACCAGCAGAGATCTCCCGGTATTCGGCACTGAAGCTTTCTTT	CATSRDLPVFGTEAFF
-	-	15	TRBV28	TRBJ1-3	TGTGCCAGCAGTTTAGCATTTAACTCTGGAAACACCATATATTTT	CASSLAFNSGNTIYF
-	-	15	TRBV7-9	TRBJ1-3	TGTGCCAGCAGCTTAGCGCAGTTGATCGGAAACACCATATATTTT	CASSLAQLIGNTIYF
-	-	15	TRBV19	TRBJ2-6	TGTGCCAGTAGTACACAGGGTAGCGGGGCCAACGTCCTGACTTTC	CASSTQGSGANVLTF
-	TRBD2	16	TRBV5-4	TRBJ2-5	TGTGCCAGCAGCTCCCGGACTAGCGGGGGGGAAGAGACCCAGTACTTC	CASSSRTSGGEETQYF
-	-	12	TRBV6-1	TRBJ1-5	TGTGCCAGCAGTACAGGCCCGCGGGCCCAGCATTTT	CASSTGPRAQHF
-	TRBD2	14	TRBV6-5	TRBJ2-3	TGTGCCAGCAGGCCGGGACTAGCTACAGATACGCAGTATTTT	CASRPGLATDTQYF
once	-	14	TRBV5-4	TRBJ2-5	TGTGCCAGCAGCCACCGGGAGCAGGGGCTGACCCAGTACTTC	CASSHREQGLTQYF
-	-	13	TRBV28	TRBJ2-7	TGTGCCAGCAGTTTAACACAGGGTACACGGCAGTACTTC	CASSLTQGTRQYF
-	-	14	TRBV5-1	TRBJ2-2	TGCGCCAGCAGCTCCCAGGGAAACACCGGGGAGCTGTTTTTT	CASSSQGNTGELFF
-	-	13	TRBV6-1	TRBJ2-7	TGTGCCAGCGGCGGCTTTACTAGAGGCGAGCAGTACTTC	CASGGFTRGEQYF
-	-	16	TRBV4-1	TRBJ1-5	TGCGCCAGCAGCCTCTCCGGGACGGATAGCAATCAGCCCCAGCATTTT	CASSLSGTDSNQPQHF
-	-	15	TRBV5-8	TRBJ2-7	TGTGCCAGCAGCTCCCAATGGACGGGCTCCTACGAGCAGTACTTC	CASSSQWTGSYEQYF
-	TRBD1	16	TRBV19	TRBJ1-6	TGTGCCAGTAGTATAGGTCCGGGACAGTATAATTCACCCCTCCACTTT	CASSIGPGQYNSPLHF
once	-	14	TRBV6-1	TRBJ1-6	TGTGCCAGCATCAAAGACAGCTCGAATTCACCCCTCCACTTT	CASIKDSSNSPLHF
-	-	16	TRBV6-5	TRBJ1-1	TGTGCCAGCAGTTACTCGGGGGGGGAGGGAGGGAAAGGAGCTTTCTTT	CASSYSGGEGGKGAFF
-	-	15	TRBV7-9	TRBJ1-5	TGTGCCAGCAGCTTTGCGGGGGATAGCAATCAGCCCCAGCATTTT	CASSFAGDSNQPQHF